The source of this TCR beta chain is a study of blood T cell repertoires in COVID-19. Trimming stripped 5 bases from V and 7 bases from J, with 14 bases between. The CDR3 length is 13 residues. Germline CDR1 is SNHLY and CDR2 is FYNNEI. Sequencing was performed with immunoSEQ multiplex PCR; in TCRdb, only in-frame clones are kept and a portion is missing. The sample has about 160,000 clones, approximately 80% seen once. V is TRBV2 and J is TRBJ1-2, with D tentatively TRBD1 (5 bases). This receptor was obtained from a woman aged 55-69 years with acute or convalescent COVID-19. The sample comprised peripheral blood. The CDR3 DNA sequence: TGTGCCAGCAGTCGGGACGGGAGGGGTGGCTACACCTTC. This codes for CASSRDGRGGYTF.